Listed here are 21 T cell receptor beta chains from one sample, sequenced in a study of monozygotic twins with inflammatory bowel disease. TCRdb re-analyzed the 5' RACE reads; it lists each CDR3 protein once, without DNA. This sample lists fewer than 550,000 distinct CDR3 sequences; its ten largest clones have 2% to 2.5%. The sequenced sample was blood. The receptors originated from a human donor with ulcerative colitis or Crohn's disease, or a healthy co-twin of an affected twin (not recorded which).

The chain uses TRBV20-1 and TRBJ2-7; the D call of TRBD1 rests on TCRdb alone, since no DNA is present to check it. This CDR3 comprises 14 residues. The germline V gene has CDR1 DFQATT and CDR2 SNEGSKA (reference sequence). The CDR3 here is CSARAPPPLWEQYF.

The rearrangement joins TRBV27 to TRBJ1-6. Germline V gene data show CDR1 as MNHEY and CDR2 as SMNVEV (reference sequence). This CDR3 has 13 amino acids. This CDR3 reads CASKRVHNSPLHF.

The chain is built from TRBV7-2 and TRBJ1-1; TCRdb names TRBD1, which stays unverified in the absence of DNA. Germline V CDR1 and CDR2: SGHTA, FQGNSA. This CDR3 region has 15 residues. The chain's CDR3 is CASRPGTGASLGAFF.

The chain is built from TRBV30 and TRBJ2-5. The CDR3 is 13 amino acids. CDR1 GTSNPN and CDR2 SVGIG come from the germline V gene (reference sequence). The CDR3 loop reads CAWSEVDKETQYF.

The CDR3 reads CASRTVGAREQFF. The chain joins TRBV6-5 to TRBJ2-1; the D call of TRBD1 rests on TCRdb alone, since no DNA is present to check it. Germline assignment: CDR1 MNHEY and CDR2 SVGAGI. The CDR3 spans 13 residues.

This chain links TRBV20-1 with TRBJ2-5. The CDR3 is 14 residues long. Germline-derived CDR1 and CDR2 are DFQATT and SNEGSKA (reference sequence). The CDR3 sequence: CSANAYSIQETQYF.

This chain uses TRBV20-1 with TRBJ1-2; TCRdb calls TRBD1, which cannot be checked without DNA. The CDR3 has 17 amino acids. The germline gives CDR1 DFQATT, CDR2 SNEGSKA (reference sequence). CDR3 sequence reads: CSAPPGGPGALFGGYTF.

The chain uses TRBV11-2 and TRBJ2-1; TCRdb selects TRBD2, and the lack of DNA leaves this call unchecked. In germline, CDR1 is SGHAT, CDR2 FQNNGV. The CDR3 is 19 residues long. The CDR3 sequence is CASSLGTSGRKSARNEQFF.

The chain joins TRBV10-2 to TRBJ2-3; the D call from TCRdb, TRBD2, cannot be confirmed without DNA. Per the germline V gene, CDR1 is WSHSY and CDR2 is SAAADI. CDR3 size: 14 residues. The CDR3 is CATTSGGSTDTQYF.

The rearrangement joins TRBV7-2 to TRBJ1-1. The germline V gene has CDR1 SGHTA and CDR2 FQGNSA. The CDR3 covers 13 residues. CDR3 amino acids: CASSFSEAAEAFF.

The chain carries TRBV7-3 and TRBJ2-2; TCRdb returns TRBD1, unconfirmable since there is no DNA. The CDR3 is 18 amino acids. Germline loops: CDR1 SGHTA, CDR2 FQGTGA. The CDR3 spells CASSLGGRQGLNTGELFF.

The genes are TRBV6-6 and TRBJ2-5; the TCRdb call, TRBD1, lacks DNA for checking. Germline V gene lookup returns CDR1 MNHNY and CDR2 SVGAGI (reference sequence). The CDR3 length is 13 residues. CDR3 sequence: CATGQGMGETQYF.

The CDR3 spells CASSPLLQWTNTEAFF. J is TRBJ1-1 and V is TRBV12-3 or TRBV12-4. The CDR3 runs 16 residues.

The CDR3 loop reads CSAGRGGAGYEQYF. The V gene is TRBV20-1, the J gene TRBJ2-7; with no DNA, the TCRdb D assignment of TRBD2 cannot be verified. From germline, CDR1 is DFQATT and CDR2 SNEGSKA (reference sequence). This CDR3 is built from 14 residues.

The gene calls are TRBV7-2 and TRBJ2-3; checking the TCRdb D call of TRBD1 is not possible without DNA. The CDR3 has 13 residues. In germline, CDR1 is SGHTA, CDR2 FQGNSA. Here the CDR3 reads CASSPWTRDTQYF.

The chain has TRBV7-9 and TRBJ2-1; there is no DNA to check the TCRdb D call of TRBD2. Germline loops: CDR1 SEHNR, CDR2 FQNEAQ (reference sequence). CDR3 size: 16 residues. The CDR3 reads CASSLTGSPTENEQFF.

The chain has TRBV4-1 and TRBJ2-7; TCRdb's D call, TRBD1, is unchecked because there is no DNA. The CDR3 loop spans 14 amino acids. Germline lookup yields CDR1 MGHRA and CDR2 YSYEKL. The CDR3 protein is CASSQGTGDYEQYF.

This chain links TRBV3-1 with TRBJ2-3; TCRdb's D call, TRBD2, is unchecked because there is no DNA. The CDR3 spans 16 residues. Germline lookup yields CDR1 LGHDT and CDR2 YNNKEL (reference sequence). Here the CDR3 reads CASSPGLAGPTDTQYF.

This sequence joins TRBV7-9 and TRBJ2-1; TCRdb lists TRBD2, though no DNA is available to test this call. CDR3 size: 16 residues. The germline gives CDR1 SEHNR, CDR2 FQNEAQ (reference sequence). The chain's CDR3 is CASSPRRGRTYNEQFF.

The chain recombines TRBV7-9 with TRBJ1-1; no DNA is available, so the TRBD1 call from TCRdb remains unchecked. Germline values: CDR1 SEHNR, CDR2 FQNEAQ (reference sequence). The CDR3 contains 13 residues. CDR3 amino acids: CASSFNRGTEAFF. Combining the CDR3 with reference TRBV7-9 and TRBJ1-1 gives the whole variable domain DTGVSQNPRHKITKRGQNVTFRCDPISEHNRLYWYRQTLGQGPEFLTYFQNEAQLEKSRLLSDRFSAERPKGSFSTLEIQRTEQGDSAMYLCASSFNRGTEAFFGQGTRLTVV.

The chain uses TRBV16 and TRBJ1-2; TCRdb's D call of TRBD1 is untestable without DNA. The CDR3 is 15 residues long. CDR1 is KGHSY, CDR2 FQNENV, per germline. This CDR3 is CASSQSGTGGTGYTF.